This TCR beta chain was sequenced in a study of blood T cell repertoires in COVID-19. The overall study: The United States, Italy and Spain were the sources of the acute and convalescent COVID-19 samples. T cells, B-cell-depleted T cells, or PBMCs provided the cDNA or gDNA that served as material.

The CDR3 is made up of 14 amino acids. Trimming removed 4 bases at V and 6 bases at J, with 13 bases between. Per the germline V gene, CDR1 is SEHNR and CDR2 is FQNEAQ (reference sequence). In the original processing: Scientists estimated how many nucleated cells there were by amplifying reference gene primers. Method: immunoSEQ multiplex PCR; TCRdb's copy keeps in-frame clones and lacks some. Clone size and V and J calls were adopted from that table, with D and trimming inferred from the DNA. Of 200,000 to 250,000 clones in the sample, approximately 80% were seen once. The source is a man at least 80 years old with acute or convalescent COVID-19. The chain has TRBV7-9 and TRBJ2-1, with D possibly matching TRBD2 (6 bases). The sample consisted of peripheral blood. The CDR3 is CASSSTKGLNEQFF. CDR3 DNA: TGTGCCAGCAGCTCGACTAAGGGACTCAATGAGCAGTTCTTC.